These 27 T cell receptor beta chains came from one sample sequenced in a study of blood T cell repertoires in COVID-19. The data were produced by immunoSEQ multiplex PCR, yet TCRdb's version contains in-frame clones alone and is incomplete. The table includes about 52,000 clones, approximately 84% detected once. The sequencing input was peripheral blood. The source of these receptors is a human donor with active COVID-19. The donor label of this sample is uncertain.

The chain uses TRBV20-1 and TRBJ2-1, with TRBD1 matching over 8 bases. Germline CDR1 is DFQATT and CDR2 is SNEGSKA (reference sequence). Trimming took 3 bases from V and 10 from J; bases not matched to a gene: 11. CDR3 size: 14 residues. The CDR3 sequence is CSASTEIGTGEQFF. For the CDR3, the DNA is TGCAGTGCTAGTACCGAAATAGGGACAGGAGAGCAGTTCTTC.

The J gene is TRBJ1-2, the V gene TRBV27; TRBD1 agrees at 9 bases. Germline CDR1 MNHEY, CDR2 SMNVEV (reference sequence). The ends lost 5 bases at V and 3 bases at J; junction bases unmatched: 7. The CDR3 contains 15 residues. CDR3 coding DNA: TGTGCCAGCAGTCCGACACAGGGGGCCTACTATGGCTACACCTTC. Amino acids: CASSPTQGAYYGYTF.

The chain carries TRBV18 and TRBJ2-1, with 9 bases that match TRBD1. V shed 2 bases and J 9 bases; nucleotides not matched to a gene: 5. The CDR3 totals 14 residues. Per the germline V gene, CDR1 is KGHSH and CDR2 is LQKENI. CDR3 nucleotides: TGTGCCAGCTCACCAAACACAGGGGGCGCTGAGCAGTTCTTC. Translation: CASSPNTGGAEQFF.

The rearrangement joins TRBV7-3 to TRBJ2-2; TRBD2 is a possible D gene (5 bases). V lost 6 bases to trimming and J lost 2 bases, with 10 bases between them. Per the germline V gene, CDR1 is SGHTA and CDR2 is FQGTGA. This CDR3 contains 14 residues. The CDR3 nucleotides read TGTGCCAGCAGACCCACTAGTAACACCGGGGAGCTGTTTTTT. This translates into CASRPTSNTGELFF.

The rearrangement joins TRBV7-8 to TRBJ2-7; D unresolved. This CDR3 is 13 amino acids long. Germline-derived CDR1 and CDR2 are SGHVS and FQNEAQ. Trimming cost V 3 bases and J 3 bases, with 9 bases left between them. This CDR3 reads CASSFEPGYEQYF. CDR3 in DNA: TGTGCCAGCAGCTTCGAGCCAGGCTACGAGCAGTACTTC.

This chain links TRBV18 with TRBJ1-3; TRBD1 agrees at 10 bases. CDR3 length: 17 amino acids. Germline-derived CDR1 and CDR2 are KGHSH and LQKENI. V gave up 0 bases and J gave up 4 bases; unmatched junction bases: 6. The CDR3 loop reads CASSPPGTGVTGNTIYF. The CDR3 region has the DNA TGTGCCAGCTCACCACCCGGGACAGGGGTGACAGGAAACACCATATATTTT.

CDR3 region: CASREGYEQYF. CDR3 in DNA: TGTGCCAGTAGGGAGGGGTACGAGCAGTACTTC. The J gene is TRBJ2-7, the V gene TRBV19, with a tentative D call TRBD2 (6 bases). This CDR3 is built from 11 residues. Trimming removed 6 bases from V and 4 bases from J, with 7 bases in between. From germline, CDR1 is LNHDA and CDR2 SQIVND (reference sequence).

This clone was observed a handful of times. The J gene is TRBJ2-7, the V gene TRBV18; D perhaps matches TRBD1 (6 bases). Trimming took off 4 bases at V and 6 bases at J, with 16 bases between the two ends. This CDR3 is built from 14 residues. From germline, CDR1 is KGHSH and CDR2 LQKENI. Here the CDR3 DNA reads TGTGCCAGCTCACGTAGACAGGCTGGCGCCGAGCAGTACTTC. Translated, it gives CASSRRQAGAEQYF. Complete variable domain (other parts from reference TRBV18 and TRBJ2-7): NAGVMQNPRHLVRRRGQEARLRCSPMKGHSHVYWYRQLPEEGLKFMVYLQKENIIDESGMPKERFSAEFPKEGPSILRIQQVVRGDSAAYFCASSRRQAGAEQYFGPGTRLTVT.

Written as DNA, the CDR3 is TGTGCCAGCAGCCCGCGCCGGGACAGGGGGCTGTCTGGGGCCAACGTCCTGACTTTC. It encodes CASSPRRDRGLSGANVLTF. This rearrangement joins TRBV7-9 to TRBJ2-6; 12 bases match TRBD1. V gave up 5 bases and J gave up 1 base; unmatched junction bases: 9. CDR1 and CDR2 (germline): SEHNR, FQNEAQ (reference sequence). CDR3 length equals 19 residues.

The gene calls are TRBV15 and TRBJ2-7, with 7 bases aligning to TRBD1. The trim removed 5 bases at V and 2 bases at J, leaving 9 bases unmatched. This CDR3 spans 15 amino acids. Looked up from germline, CDR1 is LNHNV and CDR2 is YYDKDF (reference sequence). The CDR3 loop reads CATSLYTGETYEQYF. The CDR3 bases are TGTGCCACCAGCCTTTACACAGGGGAAACCTACGAGCAGTACTTC.

The gene calls are TRBV11-2 and TRBJ2-7; perhaps TRBD2 as D (6 bases). The V gene's germline CDR1 is SGHAT and CDR2 FQNNGV. The CDR3 contains 14 residues. The V gene lost 3 bases and the J gene lost 0 bases, with 9 bases spanning the gap. CDR3 region: CASSFGGISYEQYF. In DNA, the CDR3 is TGTGCCAGCAGCTTCGGGGGAATCTCCTACGAGCAGTACTTC. The variable domain in full, with the rest retrieved from reference TRBV11-2 and TRBJ2-7, is EAGVAQSPRYKIIEKRQSVAFWCNPISGHATLYWYQQILGQGPKLLIQFQNNGVVDDSQLPKDRFSAERLKGVDSTLKIQPAKLEDSAVYLCASSFGGISYEQYFGPGTRLTVT.

The chain carries TRBV11-3 and TRBJ2-7; 9 bases line up with TRBD1. CDR1 SGHNT and CDR2 YENEEA come from the germline V gene. The V segment lost 6 bases and the J segment 1 base; nucleotides outside the gene matches: 4. The CDR3 has 14 residues. CDR3 nucleotides: TGTGCCAGCAGTATCGGACAGGGGTCCTACGAGCAGTACTTC. Translated, it gives CASSIGQGSYEQYF.

The rearrangement joins TRBV14 to TRBJ2-7; 9 bases are a match to TRBD1. The ends lost 4 bases at V and 3 bases at J; junction bases unmatched: 16. Germline loops: CDR1 SGHDN, CDR2 FVKESK. The CDR3 covers 18 residues. CDR3 coding DNA: TGTGCCAGCAGCCGAGCGGTGTCTTACAGGGGGCAGCGCTACGAGCAGTACTTC. It yields the protein CASSRAVSYRGQRYEQYF.

This clone was counted a few times. V usage is TRBV7-6 and J usage is TRBJ1-4; D gene uncertain. V lost 5 bases and J 6 bases, leaving 10 bases between the germline ends. CDR3 length equals 13 residues. Germline V gives CDR1 SGHVS, CDR2 FNYEAQ. The CDR3 DNA is TGTGCCAGCAGCAATAGAGAGTATGAAAAACTGTTTTTT. Residues: CASSNREYEKLFF.

This clone has more than one count but fewer than ten. The chain has TRBV7-2 and TRBJ2-1, with TRBD1 as a possible D gene (6 bases). The CDR3 sequence is 12 residues long. V was cut by 6 bases and J by 14 bases, with 17 bases left in between. Per the germline V gene, CDR1 is SGHTA and CDR2 is FQGNSA. DNA for the CDR3: TGTGCCAGCAGGACGCGTCAGGGGTCGAAGTTCTTC. As protein: CASRTRQGSKFF.

This chain links TRBV19 with TRBJ2-2; a weak D match, TRBD2 (5 bases). This CDR3 spans 14 amino acids. Trimming pared 6 bases from V and 2 bases from J, leaving 10 bases between. Germline CDR1 is LNHDA and CDR2 is SQIVND (reference sequence). CDR3 in amino acids: CASRPTRNTGELFF. The CDR3 DNA follows: TGTGCCAGTAGACCCACTAGAAACACCGGGGAGCTGTTTTTT.

The J gene is TRBJ2-7, the V gene TRBV18, with D maybe TRBD2 (6 bases). Looked up from germline, CDR1 is KGHSH and CDR2 is LQKENI. CDR3 size: 13 residues. The V gene lost 2 bases and the J gene lost 4 bases, with 9 bases spanning the gap. The CDR3 DNA sequence: TGTGCCAGCTCACCAGGCGGGATGTACGAGCAGTACTTC. This translates into CASSPGGMYEQYF.

The CDR3, as DNA: TGCGCCAGCAGCCACAGACACAATAGCAATCAGCCCCAGCATTTT. This gives the protein CASSHRHNSNQPQHF. V and J are TRBV4-1 and TRBJ1-5, with no clear D. Germline V CDR1 and CDR2: MGHRA, YSYEKL. This CDR3 has 15 residues. V was clipped by 3 bases and J by 0 bases, with 9 bases between them.

This chain links TRBV5-4 with TRBJ2-7; maybe TRBD2 (6 bases). The CDR3 runs to 15 residues. The germline V gene has CDR1 SGHNT and CDR2 YYREEE (reference sequence). V lost 4 bases, J lost 5 bases, and 19 bases lay in between. CDR3 loop: CASSLEFGGVNEQYF. The DNA for the CDR3 is TGTGCCAGCAGCCTGGAATTCGGGGGAGTAAACGAGCAGTACTTC.

This chain joins TRBV4-3 and TRBJ1-1, with 7 bases lining up with TRBD1. The germline V gene encodes CDR1 LGHNA and CDR2 YSLEER. This CDR3 is 15 amino acids long. The J segment lost 2 bases and the V segment lost 0 bases, leaving 3 bases of the junction unmatched. CDR3 sequence (DNA): TGCGCCAGCAGCCAAGATACAGGGGTTAACACTGAAGCTTTCTTT. Its translation: CASSQDTGVNTEAFF.

The chain carries TRBV9 and TRBJ2-1; 14 bases map to TRBD2. Germline trimming cut 3 bases from V and 10 bases from J; bases unmatched to any gene: 6. The CDR3 runs 15 residues. The germline CDR1 and CDR2 sequences are SGDLS and YYNGEE. The CDR3 protein is CASSALGTSGGEQFF. The CDR3 DNA is TGTGCCAGCAGCGCACTCGGGACTAGCGGGGGAGAGCAGTTCTTC.

The V and J genes are TRBV5-1 and TRBJ1-5; the D is unclear. V lost 1 base, J lost 8 bases, and 10 bases lay in between. The CDR3 consists of 13 residues. Germline V gives CDR1 SGHRS, CDR2 YFSETQ. CDR3 nucleotides: TGCGCCAGCAGCTTGTCACCTGAGGAGCCCCAGCATTTT. It codes for CASSLSPEEPQHF.

CDR3 coding DNA: TGCGCCAGCAGCCAAGAAGAAGCAGGGTTGGAAAAACTGTTTTTT. As protein: CASSQEEAGLEKLFF. The gene calls are TRBV4-3 and TRBJ1-4, with D possibly being TRBD1 (5 bases). The V and J ends lost 0 bases and 8 bases respectively, with 13 bases between them. The CDR3 contains 15 residues. Germline V gives CDR1 LGHNA, CDR2 YSLEER.

The chain recombines TRBV5-5 with TRBJ1-1, with D unclear. There are 16 residues in the CDR3. With 2 bases removed from V and 1 base from J, the gap between germline ends came to 15 bases. Germline-derived CDR1 and CDR2 are SGHKS and YYEKEE (reference sequence). The CDR3 here is CASSFGQTRGNTEAFF. CDR3 sequence (DNA): TGTGCCAGCAGCTTTGGGCAAACGCGGGGGAACACTGAAGCTTTCTTT.

The J gene is TRBJ1-1, the V gene TRBV19; D might be TRBD1 (6 bases). Germline V gene data show CDR1 as LNHDA and CDR2 as SQIVND (reference sequence). This CDR3 spans 13 amino acids. With 5 bases removed from V and 10 bases from J, the gap between germline ends came to 17 bases. Here the CDR3 DNA reads TGTGCCAGTAGTTCCAGGGGAGAGGTAGGAGCTTTCTTT. Its protein is CASSSRGEVGAFF.

This rearrangement joins TRBV29-1 to TRBJ1-3; no reliable D call. This CDR3 is 12 amino acids long. V gave up 0 bases and J gave up 7 bases, with 7 bases separating them. Germline V gene data show CDR1 as SQVTM and CDR2 as ANQGSEA. The CDR3 bases are TGCAGCGTTGAAGACCCAGTGAACACCATATATTTT. It specifies CSVEDPVNTIYF.

V gene TRBV5-8 combines with J gene TRBJ2-1; 10 nucleotides match TRBD1. CDR3 length: 15 residues. CDR1 is SGHTS and CDR2 is YDEGEE in the germline V gene. Germline trimming cut 4 bases from V and 1 base from J; bases unmatched to any gene: 2. CDR3 in amino acids: CASSRDRGSYNEQFF. CDR3 nucleotide sequence: TGTGCCAGCAGCCGGGACAGGGGTTCCTACAATGAGCAGTTCTTC.